The clone carrying this TCR beta chain was seen a few times. Its antigen is still unknown. Germline loops: CDR1 SEHNR, CDR2 FQNEAQ (reference sequence). The CDR3 extends over 14 amino acids. Trimming removed 5 bases from V and 3 bases from J; junction bases left unmatched: 2. The data are from a study of shared clonotypes between healthy human individuals. Findings of the study overall: Naive subsets usually exceeded memory subsets in estimated richness. The generation probabilities recorded for non-shared clonotypes fell below those of clonotypes shared by all four donors.

Measured with immunoSEQ multiplex PCR; TCRdb has only the in-frame clones, and not every one. The sample carries some 1,100,000 clones, more than 75% recorded once. The receptor's source is a man aged 18 to 30 in good health. Some clones in this sample may be carry-over from other donors' samples. The sequenced material came from memory CD4+ T cells from PBMCs. Sample subset: CD45RA-negative fraction. V usage is TRBV7-9 and J usage is TRBJ1-2; 11 nucleotides line up with TRBD1. CDR3 residues: CASSQGQGDYGYTF. In nucleotides, the CDR3 is TGTGCCAGCAGCCAGGGACAGGGGGACTATGGCTACACCTTC.